The rows below give T cell receptor beta chains drawn from one sample of a study of T cells in tuberculosis. Assay: immunoSEQ multiplex PCR; the TCRdb copy retains only in-frame clones and omits some. Of 30,000 to 35,000 clones in the sample, 70% to 90% are singletons; the top ten hold 5.4%. The sample was PBMCs, taken at tuberculosis diagnosis. These receptors originate from an adult with tuberculosis. Each CDR3 is given without its conserved first and last residue. The order of the fields is J gene, V gene, CDR3 length, CDR3 protein.

>TRBJ2-1|TRBV6-5|13
ASSYSFTPEHPQF
>TRBJ2-1|TRBV15|14
ATSRDRSGTNNEQF
>TRBJ1-5|TRBV5-6|13
ASSLANRAHQPQH
>TRBJ1-1|TRBV19|14
ASPPESAGEGPEAF
>TRBJ1-2|TRBV6-5|12
ASSTRDRSYGYT
>TRBJ1-4|TRBV2|12
ASSEAGQSEKLF
>TRBJ2-7|TRBV28|12
ASSLTGISYEQY
>TRBJ1-1|TRBV18|13
ASSPGGHFIIEAF
>TRBJ1-2|TRBV5-4|12
ASSFGTALPGYT
>TRBJ2-1|TRBV30|12
AWSIGSSYNEQF
>TRBJ1-2|TRBV18|13
ASSRDSWGDYGYT
>TRBJ2-7|TRBV5-4|14
ASRSGTSVSSNEQY
>TRBJ2-2|TRBV6-5|14
ASSLLGTADTGELF
>TRBJ2-3|TRBV5-8|14
ASSVGTGSSTDTQY
>TRBJ2-2|TRBV29-1|12
SVARGRNTGELF
>TRBJ2-1|TRBV4-1|15
ASSQVMKDRGRNEQF
>TRBJ1-2|TRBV19|13
ASTLAQSPPYGYT
>TRBJ2-7|TRBV19|12
ASSSRGFSYEQY
>TRBJ2-7|TRBV7-2|16
ASSLKASGGPYSYEQY
>TRBJ1-2|TRBV6-5|12
ASSYRIGLDGYT
>TRBJ2-2|TRBV7-9|12
ASSLALSTGELF
>TRBJ2-5|TRBV7-2|12
ASSRQGAKETQY
>TRBJ2-1|TRBV11-3|11
ASSQGVRNEQF
>TRBJ1-2|TRBV6-1|13
ASSPRTGNLYGYT
>TRBJ1-2|TRBV5-1|12
ASSLGGASYGYT
>TRBJ2-3|TRBV6-1|18
ASSERRGLAGVGSTDTQY
>TRBJ1-2|TRBV20-1|9
SAGWGAGYT
>TRBJ2-5|TRBV9|11
ASSGSGQETQY
>TRBJ1-2|TRBV27|12
ASSLLGSNYGYT
>TRBJ1-5|TRBV30|11
AWSPRGPQPQH
>TRBJ2-7|TRBV12-5|11
ASSTSGTGEQY
>TRBJ1-1|TRBV7-9|12
ASSLSSDSIEAF
>TRBJ2-7|TRBV19|14
ASSMGLKTFLYEQY
>TRBJ2-3|TRBV2|14
ASSDPRGASTDTQY
>TRBJ1-4|TRBV4-3|14
ASSQDYRGRNEKLF
>TRBJ2-1|TRBV21-1|19
ASSKAETGVGLAGVHNEQF
>TRBJ2-3|TRBV4-3|12
ASSQERSTDTQY
>TRBJ1-1|TRBV10-3|11
AISTGRDTEAF
>TRBJ2-5|TRBV27|11
ASSLRLAETQY
>TRBJ2-7|TRBV4-1|15
ASSPNPDREGAYEQY
>TRBJ1-4|TRBV30|11
AWGIWREGKLF
>TRBJ2-7|TRBV10-3|15
AIRERASGGSSYEQY
>TRBJ2-3|TRBV27|13
ASSWGAGGSDTQY
>TRBJ1-2|TRBV6-6|12
ASSFTGDGYGYT
>TRBJ2-5|TRBV10-3|12
AISGGQGGETQY
>.|TRBV27|13
ASSLTTGSTGELF